Included here is one TCR beta chain sequence, with context. This clone's antigen is unknown. Base-call qualities are not available, and no considerably larger clone is one nucleotide away. The data were taken from a study of technical replicates of blood from several donors (dated by TCRdb to about 2017). The protocol used for the library was the immunoSEQ multiplex PCR assay. TCRdb provides this immuneACCESS table in a form limited to in-frame rearrangements. Some clones are lacking; in checked studies, under half of them reflect an unresolved V gene, and why the rest are absent is not known. The sample table shows about 73,000 clones, and 93% are seen once. The top ten clonotypes cover roughly 0.25% of the sample. For CDR1 and CDR2, the germline V gene lists MNHEY and SVGAGI. CDR3 length: 15 amino acids, cysteine to phenylalanine. This entry keeps only the CDR3 DNA: 45 bases, framed from base 1. V is shortened by 0 bases, J by 4 bases, and the region joining them spans 12 bases.

This clonotype originated in a human donor in good health. Sequencing was performed on T cells isolated from PBMCs. The rearranged chain carries TRBV6-5 and TRBJ2-5; the D gene cannot be named for sure. The bases read TGTGCCAGCAGTTACTCGGAGCTAGGCACAGAGACCCAGTACTTC. Its protein product is CASSYSELGTETQYF.